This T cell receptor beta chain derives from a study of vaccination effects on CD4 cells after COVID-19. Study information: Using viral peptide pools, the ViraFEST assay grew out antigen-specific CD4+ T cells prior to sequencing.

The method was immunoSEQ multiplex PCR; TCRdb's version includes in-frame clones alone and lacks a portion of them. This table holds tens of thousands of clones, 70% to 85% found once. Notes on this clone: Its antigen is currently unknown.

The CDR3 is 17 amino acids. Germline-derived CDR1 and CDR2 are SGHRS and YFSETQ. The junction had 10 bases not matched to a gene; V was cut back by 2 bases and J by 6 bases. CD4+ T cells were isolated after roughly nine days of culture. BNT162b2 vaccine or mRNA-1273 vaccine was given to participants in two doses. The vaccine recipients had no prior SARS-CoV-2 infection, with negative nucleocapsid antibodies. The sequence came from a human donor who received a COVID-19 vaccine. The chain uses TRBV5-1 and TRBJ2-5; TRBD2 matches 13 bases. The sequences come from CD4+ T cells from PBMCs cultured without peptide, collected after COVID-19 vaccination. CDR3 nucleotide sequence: TGCGCCAGCAGCTTAGGACTAGCGGGGGACGGGGGAAAGACCCAGTACTTC. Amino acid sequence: CASSLGLAGDGGKTQYF.